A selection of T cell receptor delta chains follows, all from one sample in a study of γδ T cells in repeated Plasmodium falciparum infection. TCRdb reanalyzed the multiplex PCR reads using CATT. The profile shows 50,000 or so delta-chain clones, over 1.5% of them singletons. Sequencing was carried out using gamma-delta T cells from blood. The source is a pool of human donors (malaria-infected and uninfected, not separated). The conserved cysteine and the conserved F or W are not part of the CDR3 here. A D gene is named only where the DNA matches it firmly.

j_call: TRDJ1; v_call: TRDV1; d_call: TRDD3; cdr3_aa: ALGDSPPKGDGGYGKGDKLI
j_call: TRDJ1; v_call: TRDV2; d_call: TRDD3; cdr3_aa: ACDLLGDTRNTDKLI
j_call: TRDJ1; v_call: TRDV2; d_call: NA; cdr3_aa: ACDIMPTKFSGNADKLI
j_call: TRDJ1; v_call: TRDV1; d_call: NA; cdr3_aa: ALGDLILLRILPRNKLI
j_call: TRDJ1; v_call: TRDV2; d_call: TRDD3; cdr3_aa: ACDTLGTGGHYTDKLI
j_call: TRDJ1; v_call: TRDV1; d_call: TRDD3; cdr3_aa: ALGEETGLPIWGILRTDKLI
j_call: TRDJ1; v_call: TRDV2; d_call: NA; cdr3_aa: ACDTLGAPGDKLI
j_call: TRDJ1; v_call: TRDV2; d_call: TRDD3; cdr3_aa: ACEGLLGDTGYTDKLI
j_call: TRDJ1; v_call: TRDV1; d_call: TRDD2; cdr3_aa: ALGVTSYRTGRSLPYTDKLI
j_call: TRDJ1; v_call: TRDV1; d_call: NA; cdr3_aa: ALGELPVYGFRNTNKLI
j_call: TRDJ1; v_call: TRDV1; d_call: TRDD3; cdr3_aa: ALGGGRFQRNGGYTDKLI
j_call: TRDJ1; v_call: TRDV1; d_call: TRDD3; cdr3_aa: ALGELPAYAYWGIQSDTDKLI
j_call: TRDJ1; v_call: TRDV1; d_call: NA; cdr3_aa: ALGEPPSDKLI
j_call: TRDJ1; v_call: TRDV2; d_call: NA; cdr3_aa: ACDTLLGTDKLI
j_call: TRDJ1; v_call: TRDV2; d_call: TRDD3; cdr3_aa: ACDTLSSGGRGPHDKLI
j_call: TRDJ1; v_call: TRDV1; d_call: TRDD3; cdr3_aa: ALGNPQPIWGISGGDKLI
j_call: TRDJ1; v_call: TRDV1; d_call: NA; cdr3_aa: ALAGPPVPLPTDKLI
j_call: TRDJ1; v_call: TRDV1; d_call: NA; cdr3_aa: ALGEPVFPPYTDKLI
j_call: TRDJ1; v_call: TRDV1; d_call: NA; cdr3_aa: ALGVRVAGDTTDKLI
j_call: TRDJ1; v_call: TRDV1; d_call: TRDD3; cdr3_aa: ALGIIWGIRYTDKLI
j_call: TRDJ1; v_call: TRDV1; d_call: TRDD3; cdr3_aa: ALGERGPTGPWGIRGYTDKLI
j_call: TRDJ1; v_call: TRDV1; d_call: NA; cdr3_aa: ALGERWPFPLGSGATRTDKLI
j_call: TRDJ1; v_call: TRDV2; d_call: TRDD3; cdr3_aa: ACDLLSRQPRAGGYSPYTDKLI
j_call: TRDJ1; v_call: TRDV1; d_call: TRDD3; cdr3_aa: ALGEPTSGRGYYTDKLI
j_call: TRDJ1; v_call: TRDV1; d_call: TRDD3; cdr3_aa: ALGELRRYWGIRYPNTDKLI
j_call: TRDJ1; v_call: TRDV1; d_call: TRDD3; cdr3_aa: ALRWVVLGDTPYTDKLI
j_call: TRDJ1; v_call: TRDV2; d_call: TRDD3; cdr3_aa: ACDTWGMVSDKLI
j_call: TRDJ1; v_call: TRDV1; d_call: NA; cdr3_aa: ALGELNAAFLLGALGYTDKLI
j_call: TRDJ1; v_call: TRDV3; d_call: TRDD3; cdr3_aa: AFRPAFLTGGLKYTDKLI
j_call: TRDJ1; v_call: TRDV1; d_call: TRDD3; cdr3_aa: ALGAPVGLGDPDELI
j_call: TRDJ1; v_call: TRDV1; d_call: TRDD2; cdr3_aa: ALGSKFFLLQPGSIPYTDKLI